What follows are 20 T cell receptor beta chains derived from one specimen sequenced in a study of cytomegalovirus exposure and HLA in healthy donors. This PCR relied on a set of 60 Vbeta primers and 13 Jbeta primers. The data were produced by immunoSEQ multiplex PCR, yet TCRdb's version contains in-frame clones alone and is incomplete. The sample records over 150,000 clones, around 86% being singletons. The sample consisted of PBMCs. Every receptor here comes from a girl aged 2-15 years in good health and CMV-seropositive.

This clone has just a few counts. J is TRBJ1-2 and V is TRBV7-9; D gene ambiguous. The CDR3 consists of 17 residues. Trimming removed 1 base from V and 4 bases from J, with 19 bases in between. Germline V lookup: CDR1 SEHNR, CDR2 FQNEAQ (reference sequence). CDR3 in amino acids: CASSLVNRPGGSYGYTF. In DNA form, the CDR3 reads TGTGCCAGCAGCTTAGTTAACCGTCCTGGCGGAAGCTATGGCTACACCTTC.

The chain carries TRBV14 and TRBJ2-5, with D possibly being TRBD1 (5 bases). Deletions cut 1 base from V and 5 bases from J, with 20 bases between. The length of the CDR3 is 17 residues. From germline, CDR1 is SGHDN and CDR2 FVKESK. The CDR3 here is CASSQGLGLGRRETQYF. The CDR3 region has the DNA TGTGCCAGCAGCCAAGGTTTGGGATTGGGGCGGCGGGAGACCCAGTACTTC.

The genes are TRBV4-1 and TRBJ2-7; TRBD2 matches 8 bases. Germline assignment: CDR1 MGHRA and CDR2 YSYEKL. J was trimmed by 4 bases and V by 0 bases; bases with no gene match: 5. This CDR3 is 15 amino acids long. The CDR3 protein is CASSQESGSIYEQYF. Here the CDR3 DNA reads TGCGCCAGCAGCCAAGAAAGCGGGAGTATTTACGAGCAGTACTTC.

CDR3 nucleotide sequence: TGTGCCAGCAGCCTGACAGGGAATCCCTACGAGCAGTACTTC. Translating it yields CASSLTGNPYEQYF. The chain uses TRBV5-6 and TRBJ2-7; 7 bases align to TRBD1. The CDR3 has 14 residues. CDR1 and CDR2 (germline): SGHDT, YYEEEE. The V gene end was trimmed by 4 bases and the J gene end by 2 bases; junction bases not matched to a gene: 6.

The CDR3 bases are TGTGCCAGCAGGGAGGGGGGACTAGCGGGAGTAGGGTACGAGCAGTACTTC. This sequence encodes CASREGGLAGVGYEQYF. The V and J genes are TRBV21-1 and TRBJ2-7; TRBD2, the D gene given by the table, was not confirmed from the DNA. TRBV21-1 is reported as a pseudogene. The CDR3 consists of 17 residues.

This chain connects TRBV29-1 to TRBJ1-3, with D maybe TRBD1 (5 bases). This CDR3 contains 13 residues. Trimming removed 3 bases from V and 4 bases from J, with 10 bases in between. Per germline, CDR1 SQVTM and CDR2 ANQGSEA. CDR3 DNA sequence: TGCAGCGTTGACAGGGTGGGGGGAAACACCATATATTTT. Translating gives CSVDRVGGNTIYF. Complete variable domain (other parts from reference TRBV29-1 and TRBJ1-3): SAVISQKPSRDICQRGTSLTIQCQVDSQVTMMFWYRQQPGQSLTLIATANQGSEATYESGFVIDKFPISRPNLTFSTLTVSNMSPEDSSIYLCSVDRVGGNTIYFGEGSWLTVV.

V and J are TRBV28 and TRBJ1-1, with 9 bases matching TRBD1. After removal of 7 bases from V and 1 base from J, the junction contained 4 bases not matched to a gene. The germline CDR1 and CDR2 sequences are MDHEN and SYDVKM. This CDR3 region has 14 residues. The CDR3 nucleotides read TGTGCCAGCAACCCGACAGGGGGGAACACTGAAGCTTTCTTT. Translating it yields CASNPTGGNTEAFF. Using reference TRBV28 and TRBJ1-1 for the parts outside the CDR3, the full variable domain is DVKVTQSSRYLVKRTGEKVFLECVQDMDHENMFWYRQDPGLGLRLIYFSYDVKMKEKGDIPEGYSVSREKKERFSLILESASTNQTSMYLCASNPTGGNTEAFFGQGTRLTVV.

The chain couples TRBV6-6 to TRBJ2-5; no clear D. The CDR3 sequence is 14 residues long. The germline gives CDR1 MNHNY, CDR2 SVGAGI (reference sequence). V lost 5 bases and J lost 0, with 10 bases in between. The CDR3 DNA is TGTGCCAGCAGTCCCACCCTAAACCAAGAGACCCAGTACTTC. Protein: CASSPTLNQETQYF.

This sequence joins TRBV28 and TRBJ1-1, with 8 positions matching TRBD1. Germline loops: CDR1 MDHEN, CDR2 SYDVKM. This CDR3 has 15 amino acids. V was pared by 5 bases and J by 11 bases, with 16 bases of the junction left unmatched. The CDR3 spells CASSQSGGYHVGAFF. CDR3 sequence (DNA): TGTGCCAGCAGTCAATCAGGGGGCTATCATGTGGGGGCTTTCTTT.

The CDR3 nucleotides read TGTGCCAGCACCTTCCAAGAGACCCAGTACTTC. It specifies CASTFQETQYF. The rearrangement links TRBV21-1 to TRBJ2-5; the DNA was not used to check the table's D call, TRBD2. TRBV21-1 is designated a pseudogene. The CDR3 is made up of 11 amino acids.

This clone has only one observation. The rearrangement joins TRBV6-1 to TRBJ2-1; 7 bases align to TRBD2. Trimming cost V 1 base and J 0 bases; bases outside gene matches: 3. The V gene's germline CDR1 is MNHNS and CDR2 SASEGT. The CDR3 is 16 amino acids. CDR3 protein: CASSEGGGPSYNEQFF. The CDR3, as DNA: TGTGCCAGCAGTGAAGGCGGGGGACCCTCCTACAATGAGCAGTTCTTC.

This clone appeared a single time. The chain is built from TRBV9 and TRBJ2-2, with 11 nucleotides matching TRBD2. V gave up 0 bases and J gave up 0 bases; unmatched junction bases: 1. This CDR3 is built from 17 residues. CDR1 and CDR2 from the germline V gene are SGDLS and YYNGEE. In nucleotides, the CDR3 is TGTGCCAGCAGCGTAGAGACTAGCGGGACGAACACCGGGGAGCTGTTTTTT. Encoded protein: CASSVETSGTNTGELFF.

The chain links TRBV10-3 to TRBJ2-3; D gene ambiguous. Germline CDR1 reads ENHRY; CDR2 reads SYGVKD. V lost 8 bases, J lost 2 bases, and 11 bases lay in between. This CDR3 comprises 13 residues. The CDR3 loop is CAIQTEPTDTQYF. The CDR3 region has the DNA TGTGCCATCCAGACGGAGCCCACAGATACGCAGTATTTT.

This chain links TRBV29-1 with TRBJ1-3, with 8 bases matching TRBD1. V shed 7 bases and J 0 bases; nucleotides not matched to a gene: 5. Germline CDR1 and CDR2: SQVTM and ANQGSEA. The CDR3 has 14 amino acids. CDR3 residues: CSATTGGSGNTIYF. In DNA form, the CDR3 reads TGCAGCGCTACTACAGGGGGCTCTGGAAACACCATATATTTT.

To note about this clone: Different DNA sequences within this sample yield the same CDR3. The CDR3 is CASSLDYYEQYF. CDR3 in DNA: TGTGCCAGCAGCTTAGACTACTACGAGCAGTACTTC. This chain links TRBV11-2 with TRBJ2-7; D ambiguous. The ends were cut back, 0 bases at V and 3 bases at J, with 3 bases in the middle. Germline CDR1 and CDR2: SGHAT and FQNNGV. This CDR3 comprises 12 residues.

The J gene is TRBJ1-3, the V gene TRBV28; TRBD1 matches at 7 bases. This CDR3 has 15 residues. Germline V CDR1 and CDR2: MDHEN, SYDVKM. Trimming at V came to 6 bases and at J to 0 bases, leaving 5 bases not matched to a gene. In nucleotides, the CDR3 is TGTGCCAGCAGGGTACAGGGGCTCTCTGGAAACACCATATATTTT. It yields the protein CASRVQGLSGNTIYF.

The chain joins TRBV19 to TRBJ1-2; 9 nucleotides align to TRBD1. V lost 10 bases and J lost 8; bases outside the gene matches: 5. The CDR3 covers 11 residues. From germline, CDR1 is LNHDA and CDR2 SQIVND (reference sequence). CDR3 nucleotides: TGTGCCACACAGGGGGCGCTGGGCTACACCTTC. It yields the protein CATQGALGYTF.

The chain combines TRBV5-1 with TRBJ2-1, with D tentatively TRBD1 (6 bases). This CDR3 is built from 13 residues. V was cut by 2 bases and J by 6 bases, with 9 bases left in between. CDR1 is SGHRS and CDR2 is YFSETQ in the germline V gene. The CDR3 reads CASSFRGGNEQFF. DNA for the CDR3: TGCGCCAGCAGCTTCAGGGGCGGCAATGAGCAGTTCTTC. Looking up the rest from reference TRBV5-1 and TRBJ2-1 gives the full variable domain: KAGVTQTPRYLIKTRGQQVTLSCSPISGHRSVSWYQQTPGQGLQFLFEYFSETQRNKGNFPGRFSGRQFSNSRSEMNVSTLELGDSALYLCASSFRGGNEQFFGPGTRLTVL.

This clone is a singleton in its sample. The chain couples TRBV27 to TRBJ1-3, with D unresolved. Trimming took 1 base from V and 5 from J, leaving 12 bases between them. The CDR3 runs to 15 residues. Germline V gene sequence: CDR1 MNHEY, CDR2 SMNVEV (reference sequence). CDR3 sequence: CASSLLARARNTIYF. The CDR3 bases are TGTGCCAGCAGTTTATTGGCGAGGGCCAGAAACACCATATATTTT.

This CDR3 reads CASSLGPDSPLHF. The CDR3 DNA follows: TGTGCCAGCAGTTTGGGGCCAGATTCACCCCTCCACTTT. J is TRBJ1-6 and V is TRBV27, with D maybe TRBD1 (5 bases). The CDR3 sequence is 13 residues long. The germline V gene has CDR1 MNHEY and CDR2 SMNVEV (reference sequence). V lost 3 bases and J lost 8, with 8 bases in between.